A single sample gave rise to the 15 T cell receptor beta chains below, sequenced in a study of T cell repertoires in cytomegalovirus infection. The antigens for these receptors are not known. In TCRdb, the reads were re-called with MiXCR into one record per CDR3 protein. The profile shows 800,000 to 950,000 distinct CDR3 sequences, around a third of them singletons. The sequencing used cultured CD8+ T cells from PBMCs, collected from culture after CMV antigen stimulation. The receptors were gathered from a human donor in good health (CMV status not recorded). Some clones in this sample may be carry-over from other donors' samples.

V gene TRBV19 combines with J gene TRBJ1-1; D gene uncertain. The V end lost 10 bases, the J end lost 4 bases, and 13 bases lay between the germline ends. Germline CDR1 and CDR2: LNHDA and SQIVND (reference sequence). The CDR3 loop spans 12 amino acids. The CDR3 DNA sequence: TGTGCCACTAGCGAGGGTATCACTGAAGCTTTCTTT. It encodes CATSEGITEAFF.

The CDR3 region is CASSFANPGTGYGYTF. CDR3 DNA sequence: TGTGCCAGCAGCTTTGCGAACCCCGGGACAGGCTATGGCTACACCTTC. The chain carries TRBV7-9 and TRBJ1-2; 8 nucleotides align to TRBD1. Germline V lookup: CDR1 SEHNR, CDR2 FQNEAQ (reference sequence). This CDR3 comprises 16 residues. Trimming cost V 3 bases and J 4 bases; bases outside gene matches: 10.

The chain uses TRBV15 and TRBJ1-1; no firm D call. The CDR3 sequence is 15 residues long. Between the trimmed V and J ends, which lost 6 bases and 0 bases, there was a span of 14 bases. The V gene's germline CDR1 is LNHNV and CDR2 YYDKDF (reference sequence). The CDR3 DNA sequence: TGTGCCACCAGTCCGGAGGCAGACATGAACACTGAAGCTTTCTTT. This encodes CATSPEADMNTEAFF.

This rearrangement joins TRBV7-3 to TRBJ2-2; a possible D gene is TRBD2 (5 bases). The CDR3 runs to 17 residues. Germline values: CDR1 SGHTA, CDR2 FQGTGA. Trimming stripped 2 bases from V and 3 bases from J, with 16 bases between. CDR3 nucleotides: TGTGCCAGCAGCTTATTGCCCCCCCAGGAGGACACCGGGGAGCTGTTTTTT. Translated, it gives CASSLLPPQEDTGELFF.

The chain employs TRBV7-6 and TRBJ2-7; D may be TRBD1 (6 bases). V gave up 3 bases and J gave up 7 bases, with 13 bases separating them. The CDR3 covers 13 residues. CDR1 is SGHVS, CDR2 FNYEAQ, per germline. CDR3 coding DNA: TGTGCCAGCAGCTTGGGGGCTCTCGGGGAGCAGTACGTC. The encoded protein is CASSLGALGEQYV.

This clonotype appeared a few times. The chain carries TRBV11-2 and TRBJ1-1; D gene uncertain. Looked up from germline, CDR1 is SGHAT and CDR2 is FQNNGV. V lost 1 base and J lost 4, with 10 bases in between. The CDR3 is 14 residues long. CDR3 sequence: CASSLASVSTEAFF. CDR3 DNA: TGTGCCAGCAGCTTAGCCTCGGTGAGCACTGAAGCTTTCTTT.

This chain connects TRBV6-4 to TRBJ2-2, with no clear D. The V end was cut by 5 bases, the J end by 3 bases, with 13 bases between. Per germline, CDR1 MRHNA and CDR2 SNTAGT. This CDR3 spans 15 amino acids. CDR3 region: CASSLTEQHTGELFF. As DNA, the CDR3 is TGTGCCAGCAGTCTAACAGAACAGCACACCGGGGAGCTGTTTTTT.

This clonotype was counted a few times. The genes are TRBV6-5 and TRBJ2-1; 8 nucleotides agree with TRBD1. The V segment lost 0 bases and the J segment 13 bases; nucleotides outside the gene matches: 5. Germline CDR1 is MNHEY and CDR2 is SVGAGI. The length of the CDR3 is 13 residues. CDR3 coding DNA: TGTGCCAGCAGTTACTCTAGTCAGGGGGCCCAGTTCTTC. Residues: CASSYSSQGAQFF.

V and J are TRBV14 and TRBJ2-5; the D gene is possibly TRBD1 (6 bases). The CDR3 is 15 amino acids. Trimming pared 4 bases from V and 0 bases from J, leaving 12 bases between. Germline CDR1 is SGHDN and CDR2 is FVKESK. CDR3 sequence reads: CASSRPRDNQETQYF. CDR3 DNA: TGTGCCAGCAGCCGCCCCCGGGACAACCAAGAGACCCAGTACTTC.

To note about this clonotype: This may arise from a read error, as a much more abundant clone is one base away. The rearrangement uses TRBV7-6 and TRBJ2-1, with 10 nucleotides matching TRBD1. CDR1 is SGHVS and CDR2 is FNYEAQ in the germline V gene. The CDR3 contains 16 residues. The CDR3 sequence is CVSSLVGTGVDNEQFF. The CDR3 nucleotides are TGTGTCAGCAGCTTAGTCGGGACAGGGGTCGACAATGAGCAGTTCTTC.

V and J are TRBV7-9 and TRBJ1-1, with D unresolved. The germline CDR1 and CDR2 sequences are SEHNR and FQNEAQ (reference sequence). Trimming stripped 5 bases from V and 8 bases from J, with 12 bases between. The CDR3 has 12 amino acids. The CDR3 DNA is TGTGCCAGCAGCGGAGAGATTAGGGAAGCTTTCTTT. It encodes CASSGEIREAFF. Full variable domain (outside the CDR3, taken from reference TRBV7-9 and TRBJ1-1): DTGVSQNPRHKITKRGQNVTFRCDPISEHNRLYWYRQTLGQGPEFLTYFQNEAQLEKSRLLSDRFSAERPKGSFSTLEIQRTEQGDSAMYLCASSGEIREAFFGQGTRLTVV.

With regard to this clonotype: Given a much more abundant clone one base away, this may be a read error. The rearrangement joins TRBV7-9 to TRBJ1-2, with a possible D match to TRBD1 (5 bases). Germline V gives CDR1 SEHNR, CDR2 FQNEAQ (reference sequence). The CDR3 runs to 14 residues. CDR3 protein: CASSLVDSLYDYTF. The CDR3 nucleotides read TGTGCCAGCAGCTTAGTCGACAGCCTTTATGACTACACCTTC.

The chain uses TRBV7-2 and TRBJ1-6; D may be TRBD1 (6 bases). The length of the CDR3 is 15 residues. Germline CDR1 and CDR2: SGHTA and FQGNSA. V shed 4 bases and J shed 10 bases, with 17 bases lying between them. CDR3: CASSSRAGEGSPLHF. Written as DNA, the CDR3 is TGTGCCAGCAGCTCCCGCGCAGGGGAGGGCTCACCCCTCCACTTT.

The chain employs TRBV10-3 and TRBJ1-6; TRBD1 matches 8 bases. The CDR3 is 14 residues long. J gave up 2 bases and V 10 bases, and 4 bases lay outside the gene matches. Germline loops: CDR1 ENHRY, CDR2 SYGVKD. CDR3 protein: CATQTGAYNSPLHF. CDR3 DNA: TGTGCCACCCAGACAGGGGCCTATAATTCACCCCTCCACTTT.

This clonotype has more than one count but fewer than ten. The CDR3 bases are TGTGCCAGCAGTTTGAACTACAAAGATACGCAGTATTTT. Amino acid sequence: CASSLNYKDTQYF. The J gene is TRBJ2-3, the V gene TRBV6-2 or TRBV6-3; no reliable D call. Germline-derived CDR1 and CDR2 are MNHEY and SVGEGT. Trimming stripped 4 bases from V and 5 bases from J, with 10 bases between. CDR3 length: 13 residues.